The 17 T cell receptor beta chains below all came from one sample that was sequenced in a study of blood T cell repertoires in COVID-19. Using immunoSEQ multiplex PCR, the repertoire was profiled, and TCRdb retains in-frame clones only, with some absent. Of about 190,000 clones listed, about 90% are singletons. Sequencing used peripheral blood. Receptors were obtained from a man in his fifties with acute or convalescent COVID-19.

This clone was observed a single time. The rearrangement joins TRBV10-3 to TRBJ1-5; 11 bases line up with TRBD1. The germline gives CDR1 ENHRY, CDR2 SYGVKD. The CDR3 covers 18 residues. Trimming took 2 bases from V and 6 from J; bases not matched to a gene: 12. The CDR3 loop reads CAISEAGTGGVLGQPQHF. The DNA for the CDR3 is TGTGCCATCAGTGAGGCCGGGACAGGGGGGGTTTTAGGTCAGCCCCAGCATTTT.

The chain has TRBV9 and TRBJ2-2; D remains ambiguous. Germline CDR1 SGDLS, CDR2 YYNGEE. V was clipped by 4 bases and J by 1 base, with 20 bases between them. The CDR3 contains 18 residues. In DNA, the CDR3 is TGTGCCAGCAGCCCCGCACGAGCCCTGTCGTTGAACACCGGGGAGCTGTTTTTT. Translating it yields CASSPARALSLNTGELFF.

J is TRBJ1-2 and V is TRBV29-1, with D possibly matching TRBD1 (6 bases). This CDR3 comprises 14 residues. Germline V gene sequence: CDR1 SQVTM, CDR2 ANQGSEA. Trimming cost V 7 bases and J 4 bases, with 19 bases left between them. The CDR3 DNA sequence: TGCAGCGCCGACTGGGGGGGCGCAATCTATGGCTACACCTTC. It encodes CSADWGGAIYGYTF.

The rearrangement joins TRBV4-1 to TRBJ1-5; TRBD1 is a possible D gene (5 bases). V was shortened by 0 bases and J by 7 bases, with 19 bases between the two germline ends. Looked up from germline, CDR1 is MGHRA and CDR2 is YSYEKL. The CDR3 runs 17 residues. Written as DNA, the CDR3 is TGCGCCAGCAGCCAAGAGGGGGAGGGAGTCTTCGCACAGCCCCAGCATTTT. This sequence encodes CASSQEGEGVFAQPQHF.

V usage is TRBV7-2 and J usage is TRBJ2-2; 7 nucleotides line up with TRBD1. V was pared by 5 bases and J by 7 bases, with 10 bases of the junction left unmatched. This CDR3 has 15 residues. CDR1 and CDR2 (germline): SGHTA, FQGNSA. The DNA for the CDR3 is TGTGCCAGCAGCCTGGGACAGACGATTTTCGGGGAGCTGTTTTTT. Encoded protein: CASSLGQTIFGELFF.

The CDR3 protein is CASSPRSGANTEAFF. The DNA for the CDR3 is TGTGCCAGCAGTCCAAGGAGTGGTGCGAACACTGAAGCTTTCTTT. The rearrangement joins TRBV27 to TRBJ1-1, with D unresolved. The CDR3 is 15 residues long. The germline gives CDR1 MNHEY, CDR2 SMNVEV (reference sequence). V lost 5 bases and J 1 base, leaving 14 bases between the germline ends.

Only a few counts were recorded for this clone. The CDR3, as DNA: TGTGCCAGCTCACTAGGACAGGGATCAAAGCCCCAGCATTTT. Translation gives CASSLGQGSKPQHF. The chain carries TRBV18 and TRBJ1-5; 8 positions agree with TRBD1. Germline V lookup: CDR1 KGHSH, CDR2 LQKENI. This CDR3 has 14 residues. J lost 8 bases, V lost 4 bases, and 7 bases had no gene match.

This rearrangement joins TRBV5-1 to TRBJ2-7, with D tentatively TRBD2 (6 bases). Trimming removed 3 bases from V and 7 bases from J, with 23 bases in between. The CDR3 extends over 16 amino acids. Germline V lookup: CDR1 SGHRS, CDR2 YFSETQ. Written as DNA, the CDR3 is TGCGCCAGCAGCTGGGGATTGGGTCGGGAGCCAGCGGAGCAGTACTTC. This codes for CASSWGLGREPAEQYF.

The rearrangement uses TRBV6-5 and TRBJ1-2; D might be TRBD1 (6 bases). The germline V and J ends were trimmed by 4 bases and 4 bases, with 13 bases remaining between them. CDR1 is MNHEY and CDR2 is SVGAGI in the germline V gene. The CDR3 spans 14 residues. The CDR3 DNA reads TGTGCCAGCAGTTTTATCGCGACAGGCTATGGCTACACCTTC. Its translation is CASSFIATGYGYTF.

The CDR3 DNA reads as TGCGCCAGCGGCGAGGGAGCTCTCACTGAAGCTTTCTTT. Translated, it gives CASGEGALTEAFF. J is TRBJ1-1 and V is TRBV5-1; D not resolved. Trimming left V 7 bases short and J 4 bases short, with 14 bases between. Germline CDR1 SGHRS, CDR2 YFSETQ. The CDR3 has 13 residues.

This clone appeared a few times. The gene calls are TRBV7-9 and TRBJ1-1; 8 bases fit TRBD1. Germline V gene lookup returns CDR1 SEHNR and CDR2 FQNEAQ (reference sequence). V dropped 4 bases and J dropped 10; count of bases not matched to a gene: 8. The CDR3 is 13 residues long. For the CDR3, the DNA is TGTGCCAGCAGCTACGGACAGGGAATTGGAGCTTTCTTT. Its translation: CASSYGQGIGAFF.

The J gene is TRBJ2-3, the V gene TRBV5-4; D might be TRBD2 (6 bases). The ends were cut back, 0 bases at V and 3 bases at J, with 11 bases in the middle. Germline-derived CDR1 and CDR2 are SGHNT and YYREEE (reference sequence). CDR3 size: 15 residues. CDR3: CASSLGGGMTDTQYF. The CDR3, as DNA: TGTGCCAGCAGCTTGGGGGGCGGGATGACAGATACGCAGTATTTT.

The CDR3 DNA reads TGTGCCAGCAGCCAATCGTCCGGGACAGGGGACATTCAGTACTTC. Amino acids: CASSQSSGTGDIQYF. V is TRBV3-1 (or the pseudogene TRBV3-2) and J is TRBJ2-4; 10 bases map to TRBD1. The J segment lost 8 bases and the V segment lost 2 bases, leaving 6 bases of the junction unmatched. Germline V gives CDR1 LGHDT, CDR2 YNNKEL (reference sequence). CDR3 length: 15 residues.

The genes are TRBV6-5 and TRBJ1-6, with 7 bases identical to TRBD1. The germline gives CDR1 MNHEY, CDR2 SVGAGI. CDR3 size: 13 residues. V gave up 2 bases and J gave up 11 bases; unmatched junction bases: 3. The CDR3 region has the DNA TGTGCCAGCAGTTACGGGGACAGACCACCCCTCCACTTT. Translated: CASSYGDRPPLHF.

The gene calls are TRBV9 and TRBJ2-7; TRBD2 aligns across 9 bases. CDR3 length: 16 residues. V shed 0 bases and J 0 bases; nucleotides not matched to a gene: 4. The germline gives CDR1 SGDLS, CDR2 YYNGEE. CDR3 nucleotides: TGTGCCAGCAGCGTAGGAAGTAGCGGGAGCTCCTACGAGCAGTACTTC. This gives the protein CASSVGSSGSSYEQYF.

V usage is TRBV27 and J usage is TRBJ1-5; D is unresolved. The V end was cut by 4 bases, the J end by 5 bases, with 9 bases between. CDR1 is MNHEY, CDR2 SMNVEV, per germline (reference sequence). The CDR3 has 13 residues. The CDR3 region is CASSSTRYQPQHF. The CDR3 region has the DNA TGTGCCAGCAGTTCAACGCGTTATCAGCCCCAGCATTTT.

The J gene is TRBJ1-1, the V gene TRBV21-1. TRBV21-1 is noted as a pseudogene. The CDR3 contains 16 residues. The chain's CDR3 is CASSKPQVGGRTEAFF. The CDR3 DNA follows: TGTGCCAGCAGCAAACCCCAAGTGGGGGGTAGGACTGAAGCTTTCTTT.